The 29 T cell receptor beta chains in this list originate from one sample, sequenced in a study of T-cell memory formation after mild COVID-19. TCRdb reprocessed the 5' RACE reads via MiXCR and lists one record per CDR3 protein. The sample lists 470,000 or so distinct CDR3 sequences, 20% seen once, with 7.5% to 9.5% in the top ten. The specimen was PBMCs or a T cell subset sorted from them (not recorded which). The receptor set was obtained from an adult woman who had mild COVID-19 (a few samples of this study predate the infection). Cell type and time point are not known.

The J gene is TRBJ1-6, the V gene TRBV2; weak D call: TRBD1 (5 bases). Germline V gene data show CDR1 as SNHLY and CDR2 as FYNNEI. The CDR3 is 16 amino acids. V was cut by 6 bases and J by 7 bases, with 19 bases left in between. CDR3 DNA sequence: TGTGCCAGCAGGGCTAAATCCGGGACCGAGAATTCACCCCTCCACTTT. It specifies CASRAKSGTENSPLHF.

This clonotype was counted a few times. CDR3 coding DNA: TGCAGTGCTAGAGTCCTACCCCTGGGAACTGAAGCTTTCTTT. Residues: CSARVLPLGTEAFF. This rearrangement joins TRBV20-1 to TRBJ1-1, with D unresolved. CDR1 is DFQATT and CDR2 is SNEGSKA in the germline V gene (reference sequence). The V end lost 1 base, the J end lost 5 bases, and 14 bases lay between the germline ends. CDR3 size: 14 residues.

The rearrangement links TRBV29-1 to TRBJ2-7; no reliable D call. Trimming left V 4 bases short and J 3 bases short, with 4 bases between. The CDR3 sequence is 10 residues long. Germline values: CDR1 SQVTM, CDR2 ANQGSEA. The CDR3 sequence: CSVVVYEQYF. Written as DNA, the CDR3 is TGCAGCGTTGTGGTCTACGAGCAGTACTTC.

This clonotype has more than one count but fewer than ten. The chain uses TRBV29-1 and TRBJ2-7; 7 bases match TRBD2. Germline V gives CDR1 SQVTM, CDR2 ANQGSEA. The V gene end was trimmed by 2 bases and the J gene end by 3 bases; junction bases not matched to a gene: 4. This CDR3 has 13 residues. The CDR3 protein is CSVENGGSYEQYF. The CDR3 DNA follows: TGCAGCGTTGAAAACGGGGGGAGCTACGAGCAGTACTTC.

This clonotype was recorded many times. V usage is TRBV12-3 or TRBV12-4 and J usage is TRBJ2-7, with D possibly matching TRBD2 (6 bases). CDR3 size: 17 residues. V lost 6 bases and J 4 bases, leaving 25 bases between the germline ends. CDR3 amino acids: CASSPTSFSRVRYEQYF. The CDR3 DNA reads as TGTGCCAGCAGCCCTACTAGCTTCTCAAGGGTTAGGTACGAGCAGTACTTC.

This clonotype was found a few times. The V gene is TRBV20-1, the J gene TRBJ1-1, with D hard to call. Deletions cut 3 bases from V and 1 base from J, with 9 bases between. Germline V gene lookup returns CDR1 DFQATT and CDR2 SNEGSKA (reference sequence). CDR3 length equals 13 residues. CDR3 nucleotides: TGCAGTGCTAGTCCACAGACGAACACTGAAGCTTTCTTT. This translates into CSASPQTNTEAFF.

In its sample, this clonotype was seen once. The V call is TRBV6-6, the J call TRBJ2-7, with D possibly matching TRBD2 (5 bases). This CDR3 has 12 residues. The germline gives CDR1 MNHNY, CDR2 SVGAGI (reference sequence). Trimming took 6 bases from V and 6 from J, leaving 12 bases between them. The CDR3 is CASSYQTIEQYF. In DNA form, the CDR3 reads TGTGCCAGCAGCTACCAGACTATCGAGCAGTACTTC.

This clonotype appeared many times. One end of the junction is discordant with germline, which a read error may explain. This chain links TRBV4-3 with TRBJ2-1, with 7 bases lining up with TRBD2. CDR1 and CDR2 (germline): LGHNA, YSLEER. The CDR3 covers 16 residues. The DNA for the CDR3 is TGCGCCAGCAGCCAAGGTTGGCGGGGGTCCTTCAATGAGCAGTTCTTC. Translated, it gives CASSQGWRGSFNEQFF.

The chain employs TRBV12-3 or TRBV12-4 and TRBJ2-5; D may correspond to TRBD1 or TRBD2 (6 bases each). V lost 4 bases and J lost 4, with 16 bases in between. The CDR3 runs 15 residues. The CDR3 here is CASSSGGAGGETQYF. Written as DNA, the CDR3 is TGTGCCAGCAGTTCCGGGGGCGCAGGAGGAGAGACCCAGTACTTC.

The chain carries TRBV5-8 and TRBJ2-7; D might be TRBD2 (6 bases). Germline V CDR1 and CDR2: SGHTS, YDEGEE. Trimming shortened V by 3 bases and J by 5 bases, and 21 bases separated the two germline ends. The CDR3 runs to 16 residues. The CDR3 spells CASSSGGVGTLHEQYF. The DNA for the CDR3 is TGTGCCAGCAGCTCAGGAGGGGTCGGCACCCTCCACGAGCAGTACTTC. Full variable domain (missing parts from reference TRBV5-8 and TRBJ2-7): EAGVTQSPTHLIKTRGQQATLRCSPISGHTSVYWYQQALGLGLQFLLWYDEGEERNRGNFPPRFSGRQFPNYSSELNVNALELEDSALYLCASSSGGVGTLHEQYFGPGTRLTVT.

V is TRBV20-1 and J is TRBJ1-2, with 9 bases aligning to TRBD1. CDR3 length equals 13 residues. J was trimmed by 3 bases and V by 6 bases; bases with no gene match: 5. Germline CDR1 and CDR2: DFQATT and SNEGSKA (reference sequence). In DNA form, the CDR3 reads TGCAGTGCCACGACAGGGGGTCACTATGGCTACACCTTC. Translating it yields CSATTGGHYGYTF.

CDR3 nucleotide sequence: TGTGCCAGCAGTTTAGGGCCCCTCAGGGGCGCTGGCTACACCTTC. This translates into CASSLGPLRGAGYTF. This chain joins TRBV12-3 or TRBV12-4 and TRBJ1-2, with a tentative D call TRBD1 (6 bases). Trimming left V 1 base short and J 7 bases short, with 16 bases between. CDR3 length: 15 amino acids.

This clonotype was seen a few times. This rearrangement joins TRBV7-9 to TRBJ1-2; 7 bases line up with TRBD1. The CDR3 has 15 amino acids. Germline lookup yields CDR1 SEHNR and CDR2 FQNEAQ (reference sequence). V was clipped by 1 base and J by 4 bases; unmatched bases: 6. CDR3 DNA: TGTGCCAGCAGCTTAGAGGGGACAGCCCTCTATGGCTACACCTTC. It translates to CASSLEGTALYGYTF.

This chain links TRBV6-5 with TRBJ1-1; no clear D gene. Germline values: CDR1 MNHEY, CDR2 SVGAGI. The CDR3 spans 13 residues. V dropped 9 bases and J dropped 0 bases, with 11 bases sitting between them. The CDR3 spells CASHVRMNTEAFF. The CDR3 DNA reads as TGTGCCAGTCACGTCAGAATGAACACTGAAGCTTTCTTT.

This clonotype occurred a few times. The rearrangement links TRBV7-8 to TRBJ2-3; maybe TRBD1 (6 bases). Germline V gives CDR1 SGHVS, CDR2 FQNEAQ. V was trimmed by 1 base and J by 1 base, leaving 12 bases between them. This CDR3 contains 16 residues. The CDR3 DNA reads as TGTGCCAGCAGCTTAGAAGGGGGTTGGGGCACAGATACGCAGTATTTT. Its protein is CASSLEGGWGTDTQYF.

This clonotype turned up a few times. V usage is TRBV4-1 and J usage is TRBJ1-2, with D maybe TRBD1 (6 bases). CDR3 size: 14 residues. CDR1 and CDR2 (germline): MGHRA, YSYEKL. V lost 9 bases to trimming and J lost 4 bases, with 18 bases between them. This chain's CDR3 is CASSKGGGLYGYTF. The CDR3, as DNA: TGCGCCAGTTCGAAGGGGGGTGGCCTCTATGGCTACACCTTC.

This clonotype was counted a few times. CDR3 sequence reads: CASSIRGRSQPQHF. Here the CDR3 DNA reads TGTGCCAGCAGCATCAGGGGGCGAAGTCAGCCCCAGCATTTT. The gene calls are TRBV3-1 and TRBJ1-5, with 8 bases lining up with TRBD1. The CDR3 spans 14 residues. Germline V lookup: CDR1 LGHDT, CDR2 YNNKEL (reference sequence). V shed 5 bases, J shed 6 bases, and the junction held 6 bases outside the gene matches.

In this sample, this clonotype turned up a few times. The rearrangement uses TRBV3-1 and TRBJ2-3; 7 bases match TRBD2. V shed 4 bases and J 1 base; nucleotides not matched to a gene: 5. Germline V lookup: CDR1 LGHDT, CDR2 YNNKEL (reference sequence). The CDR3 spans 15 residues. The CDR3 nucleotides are TGTGCCAGCAGCCCCGGGACTACCGGCACAGATACGCAGTATTTT. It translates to CASSPGTTGTDTQYF.

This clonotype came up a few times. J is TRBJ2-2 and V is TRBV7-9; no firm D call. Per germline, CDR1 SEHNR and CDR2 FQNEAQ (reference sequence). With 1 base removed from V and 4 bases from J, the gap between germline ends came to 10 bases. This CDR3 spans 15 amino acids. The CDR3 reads CASSLGANPTGELFF. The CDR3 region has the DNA TGTGCCAGCAGCTTAGGGGCGAACCCCACCGGGGAGCTGTTTTTT.

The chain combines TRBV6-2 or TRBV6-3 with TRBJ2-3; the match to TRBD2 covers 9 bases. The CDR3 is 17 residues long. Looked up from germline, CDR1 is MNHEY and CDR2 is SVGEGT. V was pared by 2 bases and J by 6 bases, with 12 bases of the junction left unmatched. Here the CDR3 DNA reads TGTGCCAGCAGTTACGGGTTCCGGCGGGAGGGCGGGGATACGCAGTATTTT. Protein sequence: CASSYGFRREGGDTQYF.

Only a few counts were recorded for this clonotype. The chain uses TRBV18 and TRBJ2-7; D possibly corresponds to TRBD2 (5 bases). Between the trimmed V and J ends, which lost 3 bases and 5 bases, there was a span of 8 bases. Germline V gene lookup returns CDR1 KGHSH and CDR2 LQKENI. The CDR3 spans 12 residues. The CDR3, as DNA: TGTGCCAGCTCACCCTCCGGGAACGAGCAGTACTTC. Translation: CASSPSGNEQYF.

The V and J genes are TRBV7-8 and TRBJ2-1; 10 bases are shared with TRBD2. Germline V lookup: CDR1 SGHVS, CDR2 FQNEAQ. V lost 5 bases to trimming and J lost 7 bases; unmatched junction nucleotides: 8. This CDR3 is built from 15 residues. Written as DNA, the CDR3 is TGTGCCAGCAGCCCGCAGCGGGGGGGCCGGAATGAGCAGTTCTTC. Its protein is CASSPQRGGRNEQFF.

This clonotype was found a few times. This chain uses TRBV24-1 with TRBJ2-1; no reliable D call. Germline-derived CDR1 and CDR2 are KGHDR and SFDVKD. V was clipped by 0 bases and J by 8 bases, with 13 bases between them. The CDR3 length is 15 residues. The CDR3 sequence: CATSDLWAPADEQFF. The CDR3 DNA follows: TGTGCCACCAGTGATTTGTGGGCCCCGGCCGATGAGCAGTTCTTC.

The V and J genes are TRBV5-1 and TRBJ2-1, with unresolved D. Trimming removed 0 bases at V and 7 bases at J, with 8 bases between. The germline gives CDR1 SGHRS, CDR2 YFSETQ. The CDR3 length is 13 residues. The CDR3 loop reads CASSLEHLNEQFF. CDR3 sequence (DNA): TGCGCCAGCAGCTTGGAGCACTTAAATGAGCAGTTCTTC.

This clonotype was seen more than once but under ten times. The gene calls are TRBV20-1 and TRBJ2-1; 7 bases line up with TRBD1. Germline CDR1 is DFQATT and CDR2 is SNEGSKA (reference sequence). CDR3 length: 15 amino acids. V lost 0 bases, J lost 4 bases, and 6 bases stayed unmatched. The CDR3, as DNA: TGCAGTGCTAGAGATCGGGACAGTATTTACAATGAGCAGTTCTTC. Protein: CSARDRDSIYNEQFF.

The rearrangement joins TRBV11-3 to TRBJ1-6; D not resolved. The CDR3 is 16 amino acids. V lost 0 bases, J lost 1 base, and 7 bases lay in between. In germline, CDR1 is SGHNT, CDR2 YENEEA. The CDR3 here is CASSLDSWSYNSPLHF. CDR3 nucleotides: TGTGCCAGCAGCTTAGATAGTTGGTCCTATAATTCACCCCTCCACTTT.

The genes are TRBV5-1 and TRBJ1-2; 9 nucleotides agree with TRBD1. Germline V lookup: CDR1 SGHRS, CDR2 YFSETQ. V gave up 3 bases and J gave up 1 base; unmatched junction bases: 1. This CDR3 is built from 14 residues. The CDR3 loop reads CASSWGQGNYGYTF. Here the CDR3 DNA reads TGCGCCAGCAGCTGGGGACAGGGTAACTATGGCTACACCTTC.

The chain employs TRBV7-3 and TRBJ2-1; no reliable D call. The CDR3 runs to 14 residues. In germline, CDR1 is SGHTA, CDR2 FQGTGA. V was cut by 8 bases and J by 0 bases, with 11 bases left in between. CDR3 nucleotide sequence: TGTGCCAGCTCCCCAGCAAACTCCTACAATGAGCAGTTCTTC. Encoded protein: CASSPANSYNEQFF.

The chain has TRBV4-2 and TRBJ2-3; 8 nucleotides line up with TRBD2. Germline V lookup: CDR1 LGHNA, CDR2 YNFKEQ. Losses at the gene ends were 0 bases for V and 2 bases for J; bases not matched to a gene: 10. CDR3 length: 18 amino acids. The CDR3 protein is CASSQDGWAGGLTDTQYF. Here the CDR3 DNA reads TGTGCCAGCAGCCAAGACGGTTGGGCGGGGGGACTCACAGATACGCAGTATTTT.